This T cell receptor (beta chain) was sequenced during a study of technical replicates of blood from a few donors. Germline V CDR1 and CDR2: SGDLS, YYNGEE. Trimming took off 4 bases at V and 5 bases at J, with 18 bases between the two ends. The CDR3 totals 16 residues. This clone was seen more than once but under ten times. Here immunoSEQ multiplex PCR was the method, and the copy in TCRdb shows in-frame clones only, minus some. The data show tens of thousands of clones, 94% seen once. Sequenced: T cells isolated from PBMCs. The chain recombines TRBV9 with TRBJ1-4, with D possibly TRBD1 on 6 matching bases. This clonotype was obtained from a human donor in good health. CDR3 in amino acids: CASSPRADRRNEKLFF. The CDR3, as DNA: TGTGCCAGCAGCCCGAGGGCAGACAGGCGGAATGAAAAACTGTTTTTT.